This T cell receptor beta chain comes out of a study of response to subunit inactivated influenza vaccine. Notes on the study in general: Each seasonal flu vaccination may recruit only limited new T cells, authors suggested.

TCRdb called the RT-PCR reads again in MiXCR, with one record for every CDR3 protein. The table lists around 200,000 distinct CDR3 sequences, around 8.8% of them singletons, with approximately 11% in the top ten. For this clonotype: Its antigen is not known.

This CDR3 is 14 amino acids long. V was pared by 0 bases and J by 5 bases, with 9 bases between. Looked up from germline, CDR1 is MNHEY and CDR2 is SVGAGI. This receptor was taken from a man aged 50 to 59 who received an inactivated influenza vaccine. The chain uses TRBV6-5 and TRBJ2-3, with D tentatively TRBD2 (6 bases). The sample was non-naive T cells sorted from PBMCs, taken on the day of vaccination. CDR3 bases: TGTGCCAGCAGTTACTCGAGGGGACTAGATACGCAGTATTTT. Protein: CASSYSRGLDTQYF.